Below are 28 T cell receptor beta chains sequenced from a single sample in a study of T cell responses to AZD1222 COVID-19 vaccine. This table comes from immunoSEQ multiplex PCR, and its TCRdb copy is limited to in-frame clones, with some not included. The sample lists fewer than 200,000 clones, about 92% occurring once. Sequences were derived from peripheral blood, sampled on day 0 of AZD1222 vaccination. The source of these receptors is an adult in good health.

The genes are TRBV19 and TRBJ2-7; 8 nucleotides match TRBD1. Germline V lookup: CDR1 LNHDA, CDR2 SQIVND (reference sequence). V lost 7 bases and J lost 2; bases outside the gene matches: 7. The CDR3 runs 14 residues. The CDR3 bases are TGTGCCAGTACCGAAGGACAGGGCCCCTACGAGCAGTACTTC. The encoded protein is CASTEGQGPYEQYF.

The chain recombines TRBV5-4 with TRBJ2-7, with a tentative D call TRBD1 (6 bases). The CDR3 contains 13 residues. Germline CDR1 and CDR2: SGHNT and YYREEE (reference sequence). V was clipped by 0 bases and J by 4 bases, with 8 bases between them. The CDR3 spells CASSLDRVYEQYF. The CDR3 DNA sequence: TGTGCCAGCAGCTTGGACAGGGTTTACGAGCAGTACTTC.

This chain joins TRBV11-3 and TRBJ2-5; perhaps TRBD2 as D (6 bases). V gave up 5 bases and J gave up 5 bases, with 18 bases separating them. CDR3 length: 15 residues. The germline V gene has CDR1 SGHNT and CDR2 YENEEA. DNA for the CDR3: TGTGCCAGCAGCCGCGGGATTGGCGCCGGCGAGACCCAGTACTTC. It yields the protein CASSRGIGAGETQYF.

The CDR3 reads CASSIRAGAAGYTF. The CDR3 nucleotides are TGTGCCAGTAGTATACGAGCGGGGGCGGCTGGCTACACCTTC. The V gene is TRBV19, the J gene TRBJ1-2; D is perhaps TRBD1 (6 bases). The CDR3 is 14 amino acids. CDR1 LNHDA and CDR2 SQIVND come from the germline V gene (reference sequence). With 2 bases removed from V and 7 bases from J, the gap between germline ends came to 14 bases.

The rearrangement joins TRBV19 to TRBJ1-3; possible D gene TRBD1, 5 bases. This CDR3 has 15 amino acids. Trimming left V 1 base short and J 9 bases short, with 16 bases between. Germline CDR1 reads LNHDA; CDR2 reads SQIVND (reference sequence). The CDR3 protein is CASSIGQGTLVTIYF. In DNA, the CDR3 is TGTGCCAGTAGTATAGGGCAGGGCACGCTGGTCACCATATATTTT.

The rearrangement joins TRBV5-1 to TRBJ2-3, with 7 bases matching TRBD1. Germline lookup yields CDR1 SGHRS and CDR2 YFSETQ. The CDR3 totals 14 residues. The V segment lost 6 bases and the J segment 2 bases; nucleotides outside the gene matches: 6. CDR3 bases: TGCGCCAGCACTCAGGGGGAACACACAGATACGCAGTATTTT. Translated: CASTQGEHTDTQYF.

This sequence joins TRBV19 and TRBJ2-1, with D perhaps assigned TRBD1 or TRBD2 (5 bases each). Germline V gene sequence: CDR1 LNHDA, CDR2 SQIVND (reference sequence). The CDR3 runs 14 residues. V shed 0 bases and J shed 7 bases, with 10 bases lying between them. The CDR3 bases are TGTGCCAGTAGTATAGATGGGGGTCCGAATGAGCAGTTCTTC. Its protein is CASSIDGGPNEQFF.

This rearrangement joins TRBV19 to TRBJ2-1, with D possibly TRBD2 on 6 matching bases. There are 12 residues in the CDR3. The V end was cut by 7 bases, the J end by 9 bases, with 13 bases between. The germline CDR1 and CDR2 sequences are LNHDA and SQIVND (reference sequence). DNA of the CDR3: TGTGCCAGTAATGTTCAGGGAGGTGAGCAGTTCTTC. Translation gives CASNVQGGEQFF. Filled out from reference TRBV19 and TRBJ2-1, the complete variable domain reads DGGITQSPKYLFRKEGQNVTLSCEQNLNHDAMYWYRQDPGQGLRLIYYSQIVNDFQKGDIAEGYSVSREKKESFPLTVTSAQKNPTAFYLCASNVQGGEQFFGPGTRLTVL.

This clone occurred once. The chain joins TRBV7-3 to TRBJ2-2, with TRBD2 identical over 7 bases. The trim removed 2 bases at V and 5 bases at J, leaving 17 bases unmatched. The germline gives CDR1 SGHTA, CDR2 FQGTGA. The CDR3 runs 19 residues. The CDR3 DNA follows: TGTGCCAGCAGCTTAGAGGCCCCATGGGGGGGGTACAGAACCGGGGAGCTGTTTTTT. Translating it yields CASSLEAPWGGYRTGELFF.

The rearrangement links TRBV19 to TRBJ1-6, with 8 bases aligning to TRBD1. CDR3 length equals 16 residues. The V gene end was trimmed by 0 bases and the J gene end by 9 bases; junction bases not matched to a gene: 7. Per the germline V gene, CDR1 is LNHDA and CDR2 is SQIVND (reference sequence). CDR3 in amino acids: CASSIDATGVGSPLHF. The CDR3 DNA is TGTGCCAGTAGTATAGATGCGACAGGGGTCGGTTCACCCCTCCACTTT.

The chain combines TRBV18 with TRBJ1-6; D is uncertain. The CDR3 spans 16 residues. Germline-derived CDR1 and CDR2 are KGHSH and LQKENI. The V gene lost 3 bases and the J gene lost 7 bases, with 16 bases spanning the gap. The CDR3 DNA is TGTGCCAGCTCACCTAGACTATCAACTGCCAATTCACCCCTCCACTTT. As protein: CASSPRLSTANSPLHF.

This chain connects TRBV27 to TRBJ2-2, with 8 bases lining up with TRBD1. The CDR3 totals 15 residues. Germline V CDR1 and CDR2: MNHEY, SMNVEV (reference sequence). The J segment lost 0 bases and the V segment lost 6 bases, leaving 3 bases of the junction unmatched. The CDR3 region is CASRRDRTNTGELFF. CDR3 nucleotide sequence: TGTGCCAGCAGGCGGGACAGGACGAACACCGGGGAGCTGTTTTTT.

V and J are TRBV2 and TRBJ1-5; no firm D call. There are 15 residues in the CDR3. Per germline, CDR1 SNHLY and CDR2 FYNNEI. V lost 3 bases, J lost 6 bases, and 15 bases lay in between. Here the CDR3 reads CASSEGRSPGQPQHF. The CDR3 DNA reads TGTGCCAGCAGTGAGGGTAGGTCCCCGGGTCAGCCCCAGCATTTT.

The V and J genes are TRBV19 and TRBJ2-1, with 10 positions matching TRBD2. CDR1 is LNHDA, CDR2 SQIVND, per germline (reference sequence). The CDR3 is 17 amino acids. The J segment lost 3 bases and the V segment lost 1 base, leaving 6 bases of the junction unmatched. CDR3 sequence: CASSIVSGTSDYNEQFF. CDR3 DNA sequence: TGTGCCAGTAGTATAGTGTCCGGGACTAGCGACTACAATGAGCAGTTCTTC.

The gene calls are TRBV7-6 and TRBJ1-1; D gene uncertain. The CDR3 runs 13 residues. V was cut by 5 bases and J by 0 bases, with 7 bases left in between. CDR1 is SGHVS, CDR2 FNYEAQ, per germline. For the CDR3, the DNA is TGTGCCAGCAGCCCGACCTTGAACACTGAAGCTTTCTTT. Translation gives CASSPTLNTEAFF. Full variable domain (outside the CDR3, taken from reference TRBV7-6 and TRBJ1-1): GAGVSQSPRYKVTKRGQDVALRCDPISGHVSLYWYRQALGQGPEFLTYFNYEAQQDKSGLPNDRFSAERPEGSISTLTIQRTEQRDSAMYRCASSPTLNTEAFFGQGTRLTVV.

The rearrangement uses TRBV27 and TRBJ2-7; D gene unclear. The CDR3 is 14 residues long. CDR1 is MNHEY, CDR2 SMNVEV, per germline (reference sequence). V gave up 6 bases and J gave up 7 bases, with 19 bases separating them. CDR3 bases: TGTGCCAGCAGGTCCTCAAACAATCCCGGGGAGCAGTACTTC. Translating it yields CASRSSNNPGEQYF.

This sequence joins TRBV6-5 and TRBJ1-6; 11 nucleotides line up with TRBD1. Germline lookup yields CDR1 MNHEY and CDR2 SVGAGI. Trimming cost V 6 bases and J 6 bases; bases outside gene matches: 1. This CDR3 is 14 amino acids long. The CDR3, as DNA: TGTGCCAGCAGAGGGACAGGGGGTAATTCACCCCTCCACTTT. Amino acids: CASRGTGGNSPLHF.

The genes are TRBV5-8 and TRBJ2-1, with 9 bases lining up with TRBD2. V was clipped by 1 base and J by 8 bases; unmatched bases: 4. This CDR3 has 14 amino acids. Germline V gives CDR1 SGHTS, CDR2 YDEGEE. CDR3 sequence reads: CASSLSGGLYEQFF. Written as DNA, the CDR3 is TGTGCCAGCAGCTTGAGCGGGGGGCTCTATGAGCAGTTCTTC.

The chain combines TRBV11-2 with TRBJ2-2; 7 nucleotides agree with TRBD1. The ends lost 10 bases at V and 4 bases at J; junction bases unmatched: 15. Germline lookup yields CDR1 SGHAT and CDR2 FQNNGV. This CDR3 contains 16 residues. The CDR3 loop reads CATASGQRFFTGELFF. Here the CDR3 DNA reads TGTGCCACCGCTTCGGGACAGCGCTTCTTCACCGGGGAGCTGTTTTTT.

V usage is TRBV5-1 and J usage is TRBJ2-1; 7 positions match TRBD1. Germline assignment: CDR1 SGHRS and CDR2 YFSETQ. Trimming cost V 7 bases and J 3 bases; bases outside gene matches: 10. The CDR3 has 15 amino acids. The CDR3 coding sequence is TGCGCCAGCTCCGTTGGGGACAGCCTCTACAATGAGCAGTTCTTC. It yields the protein CASSVGDSLYNEQFF. Based on the CDR3 plus reference TRBV5-1 and TRBJ2-1, the full variable domain is KAGVTQTPRYLIKTRGQQVTLSCSPISGHRSVSWYQQTPGQGLQFLFEYFSETQRNKGNFPGRFSGRQFSNSRSEMNVSTLELGDSALYLCASSVGDSLYNEQFFGPGTRLTVL.

This clone was found once. This chain connects TRBV25-1 to TRBJ1-6, with D maybe TRBD1 (5 bases). Trimming left V 1 base short and J 9 bases short, with 13 bases between. Germline values: CDR1 MGHDK, CDR2 SYGVNS. The CDR3 has 15 residues. The DNA for the CDR3 is TGTGCCAGCAGTGAATCCGTGGGACGGACTTCACCCCTCCACTTT. It specifies CASSESVGRTSPLHF.

This rearrangement joins TRBV29-1 to TRBJ1-1; the D is unclear. This CDR3 has 13 amino acids. Trimming left V 4 bases short and J 4 bases short, with 13 bases between. Germline V lookup: CDR1 SQVTM, CDR2 ANQGSEA. CDR3 loop: CSVVLGLGTEAFF. The CDR3 nucleotides are TGCAGCGTTGTTCTTGGGCTAGGCACTGAAGCTTTCTTT.

The rearrangement uses TRBV6-5 and TRBJ1-2; 11 bases map to TRBD1. Unmatched junction bases numbered 7, after V lost 6 bases and J lost 4 bases. This CDR3 has 15 amino acids. From germline, CDR1 is MNHEY and CDR2 SVGAGI. CDR3 sequence: CASSSRDRGSYGYTF. In nucleotides, the CDR3 is TGTGCCAGCAGCAGTCGGGACAGGGGGAGCTATGGCTACACCTTC.

V is TRBV5-1 and J is TRBJ2-5, with D possibly being TRBD2 (6 bases). The V end lost 4 bases, the J end lost 2 bases, and 18 bases lay between the germline ends. The CDR3 spans 16 residues. Germline CDR1 SGHRS, CDR2 YFSETQ. CDR3 amino acids: CASSGRVGGAQETQYF. The CDR3 bases are TGCGCCAGCAGCGGGCGAGTTGGCGGGGCACAAGAGACCCAGTACTTC.

The chain has TRBV3-1 (or the pseudogene TRBV3-2) and TRBJ2-1; no firm D call. Germline values: CDR1 LGHDT, CDR2 YNNKEL (reference sequence). This CDR3 is built from 12 residues. V was shortened by 4 bases and J by 9 bases, with 10 bases between the two germline ends. As DNA, the CDR3 is TGTGCCAGCAGCCTGACGGCGATTGAGCAGTTCTTC. Residues: CASSLTAIEQFF.

The chain uses TRBV24-1 and TRBJ1-5; no reliable D call. Trimming removed 4 bases from V and 3 bases from J, with 6 bases in between. Germline V gives CDR1 KGHDR, CDR2 SFDVKD. This CDR3 spans 13 amino acids. The CDR3: CATSDGFNQPQHF. CDR3 DNA sequence: TGTGCCACCAGTGACGGTTTCAATCAGCCCCAGCATTTT.

The table lists this clone with a count of one. This sequence joins TRBV18 and TRBJ2-6; D is possibly TRBD1 (6 bases). Germline-derived CDR1 and CDR2 are KGHSH and LQKENI. This CDR3 contains 16 residues. Trimming pared 3 bases from V and 4 bases from J, leaving 13 bases between. The CDR3 loop is CASSPPLGAGANVLTF. The DNA for the CDR3 is TGTGCCAGCTCACCCCCTCTGGGGGCGGGGGCCAACGTCCTGACTTTC.

The rearrangement links TRBV7-7 to TRBJ1-4; 9 nucleotides align to TRBD1. Trimming at V came to 5 bases and at J to 7 bases, leaving 8 bases not matched to a gene. The length of the CDR3 is 15 residues. Germline V CDR1 and CDR2: SSHAT, FNYEAQ (reference sequence). In DNA form, the CDR3 reads TGTGCCAGCAGCGTAAGACAGGGGGAAACTGAAAAACTGTTTTTT. Translated: CASSVRQGETEKLFF. The full variable domain, in which reference TRBV7-7 and TRBJ1-4 provide the parts outside the CDR3, is GAGVSQSPRYKVTKRGQDVTLRCDPISSHATLYWYQQALGQGPEFLTYFNYEAQPDKSGLPSDRFSAERPEGSISTLTIQRTEQRDSAMYRCASSVRQGETEKLFFGSGTQLSVL.